One sample yielded the 8 T cell receptor beta chains listed below, sequenced in a study of T cell repertoires in cytomegalovirus infection. TCRdb called the reads again in MiXCR, with one record for every CDR3 protein. The sample lists about 920,000 distinct CDR3 sequences; about 33% were seen once. The antigens of these receptors remain unknown. Sequencing used cultured CD8+ T cells from PBMCs, obtained from culture after CMV antigen stimulation. The receptors derive from a human donor in good health (CMV status not recorded). Some clones in this sample may be carry-over from other donors' samples.

The chain recombines TRBV15 with TRBJ2-1; D uncertain. The CDR3 runs 14 residues. Germline CDR1 reads LNHNV; CDR2 reads YYDKDF (reference sequence). V was shortened by 4 bases and J by 0 bases, with 7 bases between the two germline ends. CDR3 sequence: CATSIRASYNEQFF. CDR3 coding DNA: TGTGCCACCAGCATAAGGGCCTCCTACAATGAGCAGTTCTTC. The variable domain in full, with the rest retrieved from reference TRBV15 and TRBJ2-1, is DAMVIQNPRYQVTQFGKPVTLSCSQTLNHNVMYWYQQKSSQAPKLLFHYYDKDFNNEADTPDNFQSRRPNTSFCFLDIRSPGLGDTAMYLCATSIRASYNEQFFGPGTRLTVL.

This clonotype was observed a few times. The CDR3 nucleotides are TGTGCCAGCAGGCCCCGGGCCAGCTATGGCTACACCTTC. Amino acids: CASRPRASYGYTF. The chain employs TRBV28 and TRBJ1-2; D is ambiguous. V lost 6 bases to trimming and J lost 4 bases, with 12 bases between them. The CDR3 totals 13 residues. Germline assignment: CDR1 MDHEN and CDR2 SYDVKM.

This clonotype was recorded many times. V gene TRBV7-2 combines with J gene TRBJ2-7, with D uncertain. Germline values: CDR1 SGHTA, CDR2 FQGNSA. V shed 4 bases and J shed 3 bases, with 10 bases lying between them. The CDR3 is made up of 13 amino acids. CDR3 region: CASSSGAFYEQYV. As DNA, the CDR3 is TGTGCCAGCAGCTCAGGAGCGTTCTACGAGCAGTACGTC.

V is TRBV9 and J is TRBJ1-1; 7 bases agree with TRBD1. Germline V lookup: CDR1 SGDLS, CDR2 YYNGEE. This CDR3 contains 13 residues. The ends lost 4 bases at V and 5 bases at J; junction bases unmatched: 5. CDR3 loop: CASSMTRGTEAFF. The CDR3, as DNA: TGTGCCAGCAGCATGACCAGGGGGACTGAAGCTTTCTTT.

The sample holds a few counts of this clonotype. This rearrangement joins TRBV19 to TRBJ1-2; no reliable D call. The germline V and J ends were trimmed by 8 bases and 8 bases, with 21 bases remaining between them. Germline V lookup: CDR1 LNHDA, CDR2 SQIVND (reference sequence). The CDR3 contains 14 residues. CDR3 DNA sequence: TGTGCCAGTGGCTCAGTGACCGTGCTGGGAGGCTACACCTTC. Its protein is CASGSVTVLGGYTF.

This clonotype has a count of ten or more. The chain uses TRBV11-1 and TRBJ2-1, with D possibly being TRBD2 (5 bases). The germline gives CDR1 SGHAT, CDR2 FQDESV (reference sequence). This CDR3 is 15 amino acids long. Trimming took 7 bases from V and 4 from J, leaving 17 bases between them. Here the CDR3 reads CASTNGERIYNEQFF. The CDR3 DNA follows: TGTGCCAGCACCAACGGGGAGAGGATATACAATGAGCAGTTCTTC. The variable domain in full, completed from reference TRBV11-1 and TRBJ2-1, reads EAEVAQSPRYKITEKSQAVAFWCDPISGHATLYWYRQILGQGPELLVQFQDESVVDDSQLPKDRFSAERLKGVDSTLKIQPAELGDSAMYLCASTNGERIYNEQFFGPGTRLTVL.

In this sample, this clonotype turned up many times. The V gene is TRBV7-2, the J gene TRBJ2-3; perhaps TRBD2 as D (7 bases). The CDR3 runs 16 residues. Germline V CDR1 and CDR2: SGHTA, FQGNSA. V was trimmed by 4 bases and J by 8 bases, leaving 22 bases between them. The CDR3 sequence is CASSSLEGVRGFTQYF. Here the CDR3 DNA reads TGTGCCAGCAGCTCCCTCGAGGGGGTGCGGGGGTTTACGCAGTATTTT.

This rearrangement joins TRBV10-2 to TRBJ1-2; TRBD1 agrees at 7 bases. The CDR3 length is 16 residues. The ends lost 0 bases at V and 4 bases at J; junction bases unmatched: 8. CDR1 is WSHSY, CDR2 SAAADI, per germline. The CDR3, as DNA: TGCGCCAGCAGTGAGTCGGGGACAGTCCGCCCCTATGGCTACACCTTC. This sequence encodes CASSESGTVRPYGYTF.